Listed below are T cell receptor beta chains from one sample, sequenced in a study of cytomegalovirus exposure and HLA in healthy donors. Generated by immunoSEQ multiplex PCR, the TCRdb table keeps only in-frame clones and is missing some. The sample yields over 150,000 clones, 70% to 80% seen once. Input material: PBMCs. These receptors were taken from a woman aged 60 to 75 in good health and CMV-seropositive. Both conserved end residues are part of each CDR3. D genes are given only for firm matches. Only some rows state a clone size, as once, few, many or a class for expanded clones.

j_call: TRBJ2-7; cdr3_length: 14; v_call: TRBV6-5; d_call: -; clone_size: -; cdr3_nt: TGTGCCAGCAGTTACTCAGGCGGAACCTACGAGCAGTACTTC; cdr3_aa: CASSYSGGTYEQYF
j_call: TRBJ1-4; cdr3_length: 12; v_call: TRBV7-9; d_call: -; clone_size: -; cdr3_nt: TGTGCCAGCAGCTTAGCGCAGGGTAGCCTGTTTTTT; cdr3_aa: CASSLAQGSLFF
j_call: TRBJ2-3; cdr3_length: 17; v_call: TRBV25-1; d_call: TRBD2; clone_size: few; cdr3_nt: TGTGCCAGCAGTCCGGGACTAGCGGGAGGGAACGCAGATACGCAGTATTTT; cdr3_aa: CASSPGLAGGNADTQYF
j_call: TRBJ1-2; cdr3_length: 11; v_call: TRBV28; d_call: -; clone_size: -; cdr3_nt: TGTGCCAGCAGTTCGCTATATGGCTACACCTTC; cdr3_aa: CASSSLYGYTF
j_call: TRBJ1-2; cdr3_length: 15; v_call: TRBV5-1; d_call: TRBD1; clone_size: -; cdr3_nt: TGCGCCAGCAGCTTGGCCCAGGGGGGCTTGGGTGGCTACGCCTTC; cdr3_aa: CASSLAQGGLGGYAF
j_call: TRBJ1-1; cdr3_length: 14; v_call: TRBV6-1; d_call: -; clone_size: -; cdr3_nt: TGTGCCAGCTTTAAGCCAGGTATGAGCACTGAAGCTTTCTTT; cdr3_aa: CASFKPGMSTEAFF
j_call: TRBJ2-2; cdr3_length: 13; v_call: TRBV25-1; d_call: TRBD1; clone_size: -; cdr3_nt: TGTGCCATCCAGGGGGCGAACACCGGGGAGCTGTTTTTT; cdr3_aa: CAIQGANTGELFF
j_call: TRBJ2-1; cdr3_length: 17; v_call: TRBV9; d_call: TRBD2; clone_size: once; cdr3_nt: TGTGCCAGCAGCGTCTCGGGACTAGCGGGGGGGCATCAGGAGCAGTTCTTC; cdr3_aa: CASSVSGLAGGHQEQFF
j_call: TRBJ2-1; cdr3_length: 15; v_call: TRBV6-5; d_call: TRBD2; clone_size: -; cdr3_nt: TGTGCCAGCAGGTCGACTAGCGGGGCTCACAATGAGCAGTTCTTC; cdr3_aa: CASRSTSGAHNEQFF
j_call: TRBJ2-7; cdr3_length: 15; v_call: TRBV5-4; d_call: -; clone_size: -; cdr3_nt: TGTGCCAGCAGCTCCCCAGGGGTTCTAAGTCACGAGCAGTACTTC; cdr3_aa: CASSSPGVLSHEQYF
j_call: TRBJ2-1; cdr3_length: 12; v_call: TRBV4-3; d_call: -; clone_size: -; cdr3_nt: TGCGCCAGCAGCCAAGGAGGAAATGAGCAGTTCTTC; cdr3_aa: CASSQGGNEQFF
j_call: TRBJ1-2; cdr3_length: 14; v_call: TRBV7-8; d_call: TRBD1; clone_size: -; cdr3_nt: TGTGCCAGCAGCCTTCTACAGGGGCTGAGTGGCTACACCTTC; cdr3_aa: CASSLLQGLSGYTF
j_call: TRBJ1-2; cdr3_length: 12; v_call: TRBV6-1; d_call: TRBD1; clone_size: -; cdr3_nt: TGTGCCAGCAGGGGACAGGGGTATGGCTACACCTTC; cdr3_aa: CASRGQGYGYTF
j_call: TRBJ1-1; cdr3_length: 15; v_call: TRBV5-4; d_call: -; clone_size: -; cdr3_nt: TGTGCCAGCAGCTTGGGCCAGGGAGGCAACACTGAAGCTTTCTTT; cdr3_aa: CASSLGQGGNTEAFF
j_call: TRBJ1-5; cdr3_length: 14; v_call: TRBV30; d_call: -; clone_size: -; cdr3_nt: TGTGCCTGGAGCAGGGCAGATAGCAATCAGCCCCAGCATTTT; cdr3_aa: CAWSRADSNQPQHF
j_call: TRBJ2-1; cdr3_length: 15; v_call: TRBV5-1; d_call: TRBD2; clone_size: -; cdr3_nt: TGCGCCAGCAGCTTACAAACTAGCGGCATAAATGAGCAGTTCTTC; cdr3_aa: CASSLQTSGINEQFF
j_call: TRBJ2-7; cdr3_length: 12; v_call: TRBV7-9; d_call: -; clone_size: -; cdr3_nt: TGTGCCAGCAGCTCCGGCGGTTCCGAGCAGTACTTC; cdr3_aa: CASSSGGSEQYF
j_call: TRBJ1-1; cdr3_length: 11; v_call: TRBV20-1; d_call: TRBD1; clone_size: few; cdr3_nt: TGCAGTGCTGACAGGGAATTGCGGGCTTTCTTT; cdr3_aa: CSADRELRAFF
j_call: TRBJ2-3; cdr3_length: 14; v_call: TRBV29-1; d_call: TRBD2; clone_size: -; cdr3_nt: TGCAGCGTTGGGGGGGGGAATCAATTGGATACGCAGTATTTT; cdr3_aa: CSVGGGNQLDTQYF
j_call: TRBJ1-3; cdr3_length: 17; v_call: TRBV9; d_call: TRBD1; clone_size: -; cdr3_nt: TGTGCCAGCAGCCAAGGGGCGACAGGGCGCTCTGGAAACACCATATATTTT; cdr3_aa: CASSQGATGRSGNTIYF
j_call: TRBJ1-1; cdr3_length: 15; v_call: TRBV2; d_call: -; clone_size: -; cdr3_nt: TGTGCCAGCAGTGAACATCCCCCCGGGGGCACTGAAGCTTTCTTT; cdr3_aa: CASSEHPPGGTEAFF
j_call: TRBJ1-2; cdr3_length: 13; v_call: TRBV5-5; d_call: TRBD1; clone_size: few; cdr3_nt: TGTGCCAGCAGCTTGGCAGGGGGCTATGGCTACACCTTC; cdr3_aa: CASSLAGGYGYTF
j_call: TRBJ2-7; cdr3_length: 13; v_call: TRBV2; d_call: -; clone_size: -; cdr3_nt: TGTGCCAGCAGTCGTCCAGGGAACTACGAGCAGTACTTC; cdr3_aa: CASSRPGNYEQYF
j_call: TRBJ2-7; cdr3_length: 16; v_call: TRBV5-1; d_call: -; clone_size: -; cdr3_nt: TGCGCCAGCAGCTTGGTGATGCGGAGGTTCACCTACGAGCAGTACTTC; cdr3_aa: CASSLVMRRFTYEQYF
j_call: TRBJ2-7; cdr3_length: 14; v_call: TRBV9; d_call: TRBD2; clone_size: -; cdr3_nt: TGTGCCAGCAGCGGAGCTAGCGGGACAAGCGAGCAGTACTTC; cdr3_aa: CASSGASGTSEQYF
j_call: TRBJ1-4; cdr3_length: 14; v_call: TRBV7-6; d_call: -; clone_size: -; cdr3_nt: TGTGCCAGCAGCCTATCAGGGGTGGGGGAAAAACTGTTTTTT; cdr3_aa: CASSLSGVGEKLFF
j_call: TRBJ2-7; cdr3_length: 13; v_call: TRBV29-1; d_call: TRBD1; clone_size: -; cdr3_nt: TGCAGCGTTGAAGACCTACCCGGACAGGGCCAGTACTTC; cdr3_aa: CSVEDLPGQGQYF
j_call: TRBJ1-6; cdr3_length: 15; v_call: TRBV6-5; d_call: TRBD1; clone_size: few; cdr3_nt: TGTGCCAGCAAACCCCCCACAGGGGGCAATTCACCCCTCCACTTT; cdr3_aa: CASKPPTGGNSPLHF
j_call: TRBJ2-7; cdr3_length: 15; v_call: TRBV4-1; d_call: -; clone_size: -; cdr3_nt: TGCGCCAGCAGCCAAGATCGCAGGGCAGGGGTCGAGCAGTACTTC; cdr3_aa: CASSQDRRAGVEQYF
j_call: TRBJ2-7; cdr3_length: 14; v_call: TRBV7-3; d_call: TRBD1; clone_size: -; cdr3_nt: TGTGCCAGCAGCGTCGGACAGGGGGCCTACGAGCAGTACTTC; cdr3_aa: CASSVGQGAYEQYF
j_call: TRBJ2-5; cdr3_length: 15; v_call: TRBV6-5; d_call: -; clone_size: -; cdr3_nt: TGTGCCAGCAGTTACACTGGGGGGGGCGGGGAGACCCAGTACTTC; cdr3_aa: CASSYTGGGGETQYF
j_call: TRBJ1-6; cdr3_length: 13; v_call: TRBV29-1; d_call: TRBD1; clone_size: -; cdr3_nt: TGCAGCGCCTCCCGGGACAGCAATTCACCCCTCCACTTT; cdr3_aa: CSASRDSNSPLHF
j_call: TRBJ2-2; cdr3_length: 16; v_call: TRBV7-7; d_call: -; clone_size: -; cdr3_nt: TGTGCTAGCAGCTTAAGTGGGGCGAAGGACACCGGGGAGCTGTTTTTT; cdr3_aa: CASSLSGAKDTGELFF
j_call: TRBJ2-7; cdr3_length: 12; v_call: TRBV11-2; d_call: -; clone_size: few; cdr3_nt: TGTGCCAGCAGCCCGCCAGGGTACGAGCAGTACTTC; cdr3_aa: CASSPPGYEQYF
j_call: TRBJ1-1; cdr3_length: 14; v_call: TRBV7-2; d_call: TRBD1; clone_size: -; cdr3_nt: TGTGCCAGCAGCTCAGGACAGGGATCCACTGAAGCTTTCTTT; cdr3_aa: CASSSGQGSTEAFF
j_call: TRBJ1-3; cdr3_length: 11; v_call: TRBV7-9; d_call: -; clone_size: -; cdr3_nt: TGTGCCAGCGGGGCTCGAAACACCATATATTTT; cdr3_aa: CASGARNTIYF
j_call: TRBJ2-1; cdr3_length: 16; v_call: TRBV27; d_call: -; clone_size: -; cdr3_nt: TGTGCCAGCAGTTTAAGGCGGGACAGTCCGCCCAATGAGCAGTTCTTC; cdr3_aa: CASSLRRDSPPNEQFF
j_call: TRBJ1-3; cdr3_length: 17; v_call: TRBV7-6; d_call: TRBD1; clone_size: -; cdr3_nt: TGTGCCAGCAGCTTAGGACCAGGGACAGGGGGCGTATACACCATATATTTT; cdr3_aa: CASSLGPGTGGVYTIYF
j_call: TRBJ2-4; cdr3_length: 15; v_call: TRBV7-3; d_call: TRBD2; clone_size: -; cdr3_nt: TGTGCCAGCAGCTTAGCGGGAGGGCCCCGAGGCATTCAGTACTTC; cdr3_aa: CASSLAGGPRGIQYF
j_call: TRBJ2-7; cdr3_length: 16; v_call: TRBV27; d_call: TRBD2; clone_size: -; cdr3_nt: TGTGCCAGCAGTTTATACGGGGGAGGGCCTGGGGACGAGCAGTACTTC; cdr3_aa: CASSLYGGGPGDEQYF
j_call: TRBJ2-7; cdr3_length: 14; v_call: TRBV6-5; d_call: TRBD1; clone_size: few; cdr3_nt: TGTGCCAGCAGAAAGGGACAGTACTCCTACGAGCAGTACTTC; cdr3_aa: CASRKGQYSYEQYF